This T cell receptor beta chain was recovered during a study of blood T cell repertoires in COVID-19. Study at large: Donors in the United States, Italy and Spain gave samples during acute or convalescent COVID-19. PBMCs, B-cell-depleted T cells, or T cells provided the cDNA or gDNA that made up the material.

How the authors handled the data: Using reference gene primer amplification, nucleated cell counts were estimated. Generated by immunoSEQ multiplex PCR, the TCRdb table keeps only in-frame clones and is missing some. The V and J calls and the clone size are those of that table, but D and trimming were determined from the DNA. The table records approximately 220,000 clones, approximately 86% of them present only once. V shed 0 bases and J 0 bases; nucleotides not matched to a gene: 5. The germline V gene has CDR1 MNHNS and CDR2 SASEGT. CDR3 length: 18 residues. Sequencing used peripheral blood. The TCR comes from a man aged 55 to 70 with acute or convalescent COVID-19. The chain links TRBV6-1 to TRBJ2-2; TRBD2 aligns across 9 bases. CDR3 bases: TGTGCCAGCAGTGAAGCTGTGGCTAGCGGGGCGAACACCGGGGAGCTGTTTTTT. It codes for CASSEAVASGANTGELFF.